This T cell receptor (beta chain) was documented in a study of OX40 agonist ivuxolimab in advanced cancers. The CDR3 has 13 amino acids. Trimming cost V 3 bases and J 7 bases; bases outside gene matches: 2. Germline-derived CDR1 and CDR2 are LNHDA and SQIVND (reference sequence). The table came from immunoSEQ multiplex PCR; TCRdb's copy has only in-frame clones and leaves some out. The sample lists over 55,000 clones; around 83% were seen once. This chain connects TRBV19 to TRBJ2-1; 8 nucleotides line up with TRBD1. The clonotype comes from an adult with an advanced solid tumor such as melanoma, head and neck, liver or kidney cancer. The sample was CD4+ or CD8+ T cells sorted from blood, taken in a trial of the OX40 agonist ivuxolimab. CDR3 DNA: TGTGCCAGTAGTATCGACAGGGGTAATGAGCAGTTCTTC. Protein product: CASSIDRGNEQFF. Full variable domain (rest looked up from reference TRBV19 and TRBJ2-1): DGGITQSPKYLFRKEGQNVTLSCEQNLNHDAMYWYRQDPGQGLRLIYYSQIVNDFQKGDIAEGYSVSREKKESFPLTVTSAQKNPTAFYLCASSIDRGNEQFFGPGTRLTVL.